This TCR beta chain was retrieved from a study of shared clonotypes between healthy human individuals. Every donor was a Caucasian adult from Nashville, Tennessee. In the original processing: Filtering differed because ImmunoSEQ produced junction-only sequences that carried no quality scores. The protocol was immunoSEQ multiplex PCR, while the TCRdb copy is restricted to in-frame clones and leaves out a portion. The D gene and trimming were derived from the DNA, and the V and J assignments and clone size from that table. The data contain about 490,000 clones, roughly 80% of them seen just once; the ten biggest clones take up over 9.5%. CDR1 and CDR2 (germline): SGHTS, YDEGEE. The V gene lost 2 bases and the J gene lost 2 bases, with 17 bases spanning the gap. CDR3 length equals 16 residues.

The clonotype comes from a woman in her 40s in good health. Some clones in this sample may be carry-over from other donors' samples. The gene calls are TRBV5-8 and TRBJ2-7; perhaps D is TRBD1 or TRBD2 (5 bases each). The sample comprised PBMCs. The CDR3 here is CASSFQDGTGAYEQYF. In DNA form, the CDR3 reads TGTGCCAGCAGCTTTCAAGACGGGACCGGCGCCTACGAGCAGTACTTC.